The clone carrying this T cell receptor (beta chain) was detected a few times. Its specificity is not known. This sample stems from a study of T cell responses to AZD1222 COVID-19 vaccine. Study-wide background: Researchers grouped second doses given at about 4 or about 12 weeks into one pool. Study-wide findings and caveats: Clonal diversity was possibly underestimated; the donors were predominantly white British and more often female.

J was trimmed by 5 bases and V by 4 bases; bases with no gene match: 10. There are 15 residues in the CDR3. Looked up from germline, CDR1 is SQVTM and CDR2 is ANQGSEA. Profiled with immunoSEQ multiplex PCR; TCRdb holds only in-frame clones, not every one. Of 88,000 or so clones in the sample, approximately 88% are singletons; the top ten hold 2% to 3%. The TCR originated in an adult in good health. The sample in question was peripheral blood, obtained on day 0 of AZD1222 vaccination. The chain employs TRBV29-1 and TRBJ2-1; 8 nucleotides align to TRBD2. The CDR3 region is CSVGVAGGYHNEQFF. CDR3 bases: TGCAGCGTTGGTGTGGCGGGAGGTTACCACAATGAGCAGTTCTTC.